The clone carrying this TCR beta chain turned up a few times. Its matching antigen is unknown. The second PCR ran roughly 7 to 12 cycles with a sample-barcoded 5' primer and J-beta primers. From the 5' RACE reads, TCRdb called clonotypes with MiXCR, one entry per CDR3 protein. The data contain about 780,000 distinct CDR3 sequences, about 46% of them seen just once; the ten biggest clones take up approximately 18%. V was clipped by 5 bases and J by 3 bases; unmatched bases: 7. Germline CDR1 and CDR2: DFQATT and SNEGSKA (reference sequence). The CDR3 contains 13 residues. This specimen belongs to a study of blood T cells in healthy people across ages. Broader study findings: TCR beta diversity, measured per million T cells, fell in a roughly linear way with age. Naive CD4+ cell counts and diversity both ran higher in long-lived than in aged donors.

Input material: blood. V gene TRBV20-1 combines with J gene TRBJ2-7; TRBD2 matches 7 bases. This TCR was recovered from a man aged 80 or over in good health. CDR3 in DNA: TGCAGTGCTTGGGAGGGGACGGTCTACGAGCAGTACTTC. Amino acid sequence: CSAWEGTVYEQYF.